The 12 T cell receptor beta chains presented below share a single source sample, sequenced in a study of blood T cell repertoires in COVID-19 (TCRdb year 2020). The library relied on the immunoSEQ multiplex PCR assay. Here the immuneACCESS table is served through TCRdb, limited to in-frame sequences with V and J called. Missing clones are a known gap in these copies; in checked studies unresolved V genes cover under half, and the rest lacks a known reason. For this sample the table gives 250,000 or so clones, of which about 91% were detected only once. The ten top clones hold approximately 3% of the sample. Sequencing used PBMCs or T cells enriched from blood (not recorded which). The receptors were gathered from a man aged 40-49 years who had been exposed to COVID-19.

This clone occurred once. For the CDR3, the DNA is TGTGCCAGCAGCCCAGGTTCCACAGATACGCAGTATTTT. Residues: CASSPGSTDTQYF. This chain links TRBV3-1 (or the pseudogene TRBV3-2) with TRBJ2-3; D is unresolved. Trimming removed 4 bases at V and 2 bases at J, with 7 bases between. This CDR3 is built from 13 residues. CDR1 LGHDT and CDR2 YNNKEL come from the germline V gene (reference sequence).

The gene calls are TRBV6-5 and TRBJ1-3, with 7 bases matching TRBD1. CDR3 length: 14 residues. Germline lookup yields CDR1 MNHEY and CDR2 SVGAGI. Trimming removed 4 bases from V and 4 bases from J; junction bases left unmatched: 4. The CDR3 sequence is CASSSLTGGNTIYF. CDR3 coding DNA: TGTGCCAGCAGTTCCCTGACAGGGGGAAACACCATATATTTT.

The V and J genes are TRBV27 and TRBJ2-7; 7 bases match TRBD1. V was pared by 6 bases and J by 2 bases, with 7 bases of the junction left unmatched. Per germline, CDR1 MNHEY and CDR2 SMNVEV (reference sequence). The length of the CDR3 is 14 residues. The CDR3 region is CASRRTGSAYEQYF. CDR3 nucleotides: TGTGCCAGCAGAAGGACAGGTTCCGCCTACGAGCAGTACTTC.

This clone was recorded only once. The genes are TRBV5-1 and TRBJ2-1; 8 bases agree with TRBD1. CDR1 and CDR2 (germline): SGHRS, YFSETQ. J lost 5 bases, V lost 5 bases, and 3 bases had no gene match. The CDR3 is 13 residues long. The CDR3 DNA sequence: TGCGCCAGCAGTCTGGACAGGGACAATGAGCAGTTCTTC. This gives the protein CASSLDRDNEQFF.

There are a few counts of this clone. The rearrangement joins TRBV9 to TRBJ2-5, with 8 bases fitting TRBD2. The CDR3 spans 17 residues. V lost 3 bases, J lost 0 bases, and 10 bases stayed unmatched. Germline CDR1 SGDLS, CDR2 YYNGEE. CDR3 protein: CASSGVGQRGYQETQYF. DNA of the CDR3: TGTGCCAGCAGCGGGGTGGGCCAGCGGGGGTACCAAGAGACCCAGTACTTC.

This clone is a singleton in its sample. The chain recombines TRBV2 with TRBJ2-7, with 9 nucleotides matching TRBD2. The CDR3 is 13 residues long. Per the germline V gene, CDR1 is SNHLY and CDR2 is FYNNEI. The CDR3 coding sequence is TGTGCAATACCAGGCGGGAGGGCCGGCGAGCAGTACTTC. Residues: CAIPGGRAGEQYF.

This chain connects TRBV24-1 to TRBJ1-5; 9 bases map to TRBD1. The CDR3 has 15 residues. The junction had 6 bases not matched to a gene; V was cut back by 3 bases and J by 7 bases. Germline V CDR1 and CDR2: KGHDR, SFDVKD. The CDR3 DNA is TGTGCCACCAGTGATCAGGGACAGGGTTACCAGCCCCAGCATTTT. It encodes CATSDQGQGYQPQHF.

This clone came up once. The chain carries TRBV28 and TRBJ1-5; no clear D gene. The CDR3 consists of 14 residues. The V and J ends lost 1 base and 6 bases respectively, with 10 bases between them. The germline V gene encodes CDR1 MDHEN and CDR2 SYDVKM. CDR3: CASSLYGIAQPQHF. The CDR3 nucleotides are TGTGCCAGCAGTTTATACGGTATTGCTCAGCCCCAGCATTTT.

The chain links TRBV4-1 to TRBJ1-2; D is uncertain. The ends were cut back, 0 bases at V and 3 bases at J, with 8 bases in the middle. Germline CDR1 reads MGHRA; CDR2 reads YSYEKL. The CDR3 is 14 residues long. The CDR3 coding sequence is TGCGCCAGCAGCCAAGACCTGTCTGACTATGGCTACACCTTC. The encoded protein is CASSQDLSDYGYTF.

The rearrangement links TRBV3-1 (or the pseudogene TRBV3-2) to TRBJ2-1; weak D call: TRBD1 (5 bases). The CDR3 length is 13 residues. V lost 2 bases and J lost 8, with 10 bases in between. Looked up from germline, CDR1 is LGHDT and CDR2 is YNNKEL (reference sequence). In nucleotides, the CDR3 is TGTGCCAGCAGCCAAAGGGGCCCGGATGAGCAGTTCTTC. This codes for CASSQRGPDEQFF.

This chain uses TRBV19 with TRBJ1-5; TRBD1 aligns across 9 bases. Losses at the gene ends were 5 bases for V and 11 bases for J; bases not matched to a gene: 31. The CDR3 contains 21 residues. CDR1 is LNHDA and CDR2 is SQIVND in the germline V gene (reference sequence). CDR3 sequence reads: CASSSHRTGTGNLFTSGTQHF. The CDR3 coding sequence is TGTGCCAGTAGTTCACACCGAACCGGGACAGGGAATTTATTCACTTCAGGGACCCAGCATTTT.

The chain combines TRBV13 with TRBJ2-5; D gene uncertain. Germline CDR1 PRHDT, CDR2 FYEKMQ (reference sequence). This CDR3 contains 14 residues. V was clipped by 0 bases and J by 2 bases, with 7 bases between them. The CDR3 sequence: CASSLGFGQETQYF. CDR3 DNA sequence: TGTGCCAGCAGCTTAGGCTTCGGGCAAGAGACCCAGTACTTC.